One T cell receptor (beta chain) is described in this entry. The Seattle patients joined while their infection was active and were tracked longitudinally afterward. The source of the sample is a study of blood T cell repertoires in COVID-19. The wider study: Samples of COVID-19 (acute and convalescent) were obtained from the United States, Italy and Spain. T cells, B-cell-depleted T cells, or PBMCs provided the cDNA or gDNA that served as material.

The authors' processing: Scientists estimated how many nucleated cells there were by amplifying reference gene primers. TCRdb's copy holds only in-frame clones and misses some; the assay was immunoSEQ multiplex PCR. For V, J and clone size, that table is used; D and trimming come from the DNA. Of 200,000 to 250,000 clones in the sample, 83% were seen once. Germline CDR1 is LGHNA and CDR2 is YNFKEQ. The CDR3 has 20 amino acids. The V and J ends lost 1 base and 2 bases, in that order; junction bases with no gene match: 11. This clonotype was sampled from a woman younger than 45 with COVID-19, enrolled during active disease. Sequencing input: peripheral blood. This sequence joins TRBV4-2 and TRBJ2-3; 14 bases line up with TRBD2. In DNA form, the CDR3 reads TGTGCCAGCAGCCAAGCCGGGACTAGCGGGGGAGCTTACCCCACAGATACGCAGTATTTT. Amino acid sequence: CASSQAGTSGGAYPTDTQYF.